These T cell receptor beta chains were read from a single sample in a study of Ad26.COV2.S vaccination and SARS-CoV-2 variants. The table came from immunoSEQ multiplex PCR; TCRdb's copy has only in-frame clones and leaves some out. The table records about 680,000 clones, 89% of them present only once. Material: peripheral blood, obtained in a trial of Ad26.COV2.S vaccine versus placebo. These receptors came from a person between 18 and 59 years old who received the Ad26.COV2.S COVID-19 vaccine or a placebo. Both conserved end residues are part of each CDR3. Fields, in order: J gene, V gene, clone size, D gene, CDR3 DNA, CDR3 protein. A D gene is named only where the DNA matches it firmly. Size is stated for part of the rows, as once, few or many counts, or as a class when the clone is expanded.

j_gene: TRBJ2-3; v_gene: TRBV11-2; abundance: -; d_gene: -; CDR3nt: TGTGCCAGCAGCTTAGGGACCATCGGGGACTTGCAAACCCCAGATACGCAGTATTTT; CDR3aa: CASSLGTIGDLQTPDTQYF
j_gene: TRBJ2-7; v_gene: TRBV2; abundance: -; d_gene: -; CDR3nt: TGTGCCAGCCAGGGACATTTCTACGAGCAGTACTTC; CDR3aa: CASQGHFYEQYF
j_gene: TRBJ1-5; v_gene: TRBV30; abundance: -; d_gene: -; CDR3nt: TGTGCCTGGAGTGTACTTCAGGTGAATCAGCCCCAGCATTTT; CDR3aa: CAWSVLQVNQPQHF
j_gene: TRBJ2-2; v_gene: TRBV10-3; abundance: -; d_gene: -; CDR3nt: TGTGCCATCAGTGAGTCAGGACCATCAACAGGGGAGCTGTTTTTT; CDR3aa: CAISESGPSTGELFF
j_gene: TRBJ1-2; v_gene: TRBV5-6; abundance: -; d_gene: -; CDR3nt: TGTGCCAGCAGCTTGGACCTACAGGGTCCTAACTATGGCTACACCTTC; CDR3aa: CASSLDLQGPNYGYTF
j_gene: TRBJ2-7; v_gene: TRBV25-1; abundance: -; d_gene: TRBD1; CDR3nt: TGTGCCAGCAGTGAAAACATTGGGGCAAGGGGGCCCTACGAGCAGTACTTC; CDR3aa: CASSENIGARGPYEQYF
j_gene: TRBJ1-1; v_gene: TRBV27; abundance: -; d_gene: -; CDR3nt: TGTGCCAGCAGTAGAGGGGGAACTGAAGCTTTCTTT; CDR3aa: CASSRGGTEAFF
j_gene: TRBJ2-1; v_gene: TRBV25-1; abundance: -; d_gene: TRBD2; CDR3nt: TGTGCCAGCAGTGACCCTCCCAGCGGGGACGACTACAATGAGCAGTTCTTC; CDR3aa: CASSDPPSGDDYNEQFF
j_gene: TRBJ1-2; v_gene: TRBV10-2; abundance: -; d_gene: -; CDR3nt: TGCGCCAGCAGTGGGGGGGACTATGGCTACACCTTC; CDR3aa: CASSGGDYGYTF
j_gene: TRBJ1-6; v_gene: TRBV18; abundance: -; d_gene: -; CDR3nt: TGTGCCAGCTCACCTTCCGGCGGGGCGAATAATTCACCCCTCCACTTT; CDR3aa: CASSPSGGANNSPLHF
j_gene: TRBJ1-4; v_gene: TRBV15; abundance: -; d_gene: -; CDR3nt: TGTGCCACCAGCAGTGGTGAGGGAGCAGGGGACGAAAAACTGTTTTTT; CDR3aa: CATSSGEGAGDEKLFF
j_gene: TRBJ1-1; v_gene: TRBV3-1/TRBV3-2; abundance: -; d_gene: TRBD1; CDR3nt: TGTGCCAGCAGCCAAGCCGGGTCAGGGGGCGGGAACACTGAAGCTTTCTTT; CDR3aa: CASSQAGSGGGNTEAFF
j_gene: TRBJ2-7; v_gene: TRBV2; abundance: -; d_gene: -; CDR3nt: TGTGCCAGCACCCGAGACAGCTACTACGAGCAGTACTTC; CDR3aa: CASTRDSYYEQYF
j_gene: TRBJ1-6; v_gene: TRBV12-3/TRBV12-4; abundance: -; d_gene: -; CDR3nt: TGTGCCAGCAGTTTTCCGAATTCACCCCTCCACTTT; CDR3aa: CASSFPNSPLHF
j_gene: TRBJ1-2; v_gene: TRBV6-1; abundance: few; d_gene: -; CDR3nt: TGTGCCAGCAGTGAAATGGGGCTGATTAAGGCAGAGTGCTTC; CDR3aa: CASSEMGLIKAECF
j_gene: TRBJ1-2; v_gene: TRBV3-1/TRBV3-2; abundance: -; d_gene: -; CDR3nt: TGTGCCAGCGGGGATTCTAACTATGGCTACACCTTC; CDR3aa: CASGDSNYGYTF
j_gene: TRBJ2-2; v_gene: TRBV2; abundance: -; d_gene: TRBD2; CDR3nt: TGTGCCAGCGGAGGACTAGCGGCTTTCACCGGGGAGCTGTTTTTT; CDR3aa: CASGGLAAFTGELFF
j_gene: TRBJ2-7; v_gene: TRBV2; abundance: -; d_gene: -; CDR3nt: TGTGCCAGCATGGGGCGGGCAGTGACCTACGAGCAGTACTTC; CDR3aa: CASMGRAVTYEQYF
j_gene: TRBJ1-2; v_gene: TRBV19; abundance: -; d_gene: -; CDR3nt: TGTGCCAGTAGTATAGAACCCACGGCCTATGGCTACACCTTC; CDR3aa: CASSIEPTAYGYTF
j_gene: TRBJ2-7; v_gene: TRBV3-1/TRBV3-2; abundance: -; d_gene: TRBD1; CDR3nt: TGTGCCAGCAGCCAATCAACAGGGGTCTTCTACGAGCAGTACTTC; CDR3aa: CASSQSTGVFYEQYF
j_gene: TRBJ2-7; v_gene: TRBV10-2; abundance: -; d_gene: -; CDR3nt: TGCGCCAGCAGTGAGAGGACAGAATACGAGCAGTACTTC; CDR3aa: CASSERTEYEQYF
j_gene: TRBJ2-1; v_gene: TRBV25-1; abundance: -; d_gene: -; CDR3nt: TGTGCCAGCTCCCGCGGAGGGGCCGGGGGCAATGAGCAGTTCTTC; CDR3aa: CASSRGGAGGNEQFF
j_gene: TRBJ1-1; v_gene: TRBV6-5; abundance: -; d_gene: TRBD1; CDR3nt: TGTGCCAGCAGCTGGGACAGGGTAAAGGACACTGAAGCTTTCTTT; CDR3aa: CASSWDRVKDTEAFF
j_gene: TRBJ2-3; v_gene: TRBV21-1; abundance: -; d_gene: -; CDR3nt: TGTGCCAGCAGCAAAGCGCGAAAAACCGGGGGCCACACAGATACGCAGTATTTT; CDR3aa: CASSKARKTGGHTDTQYF
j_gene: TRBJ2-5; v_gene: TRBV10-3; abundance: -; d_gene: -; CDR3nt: TGTGCCATCAGAAACCAAGAGACCCAGTACTTC; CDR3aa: CAIRNQETQYF
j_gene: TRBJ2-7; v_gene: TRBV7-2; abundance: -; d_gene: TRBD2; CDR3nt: TGTGCCAGCAGGGTTAGGCCGGGAGGCTCCTACGAGCAGTACTTC; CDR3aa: CASRVRPGGSYEQYF
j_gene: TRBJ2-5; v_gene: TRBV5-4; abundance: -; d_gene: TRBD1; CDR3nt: TGTGCCAGCAGCCCAGGGGGCGCGAAACAAGAGACCCAGTACTTC; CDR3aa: CASSPGGAKQETQYF
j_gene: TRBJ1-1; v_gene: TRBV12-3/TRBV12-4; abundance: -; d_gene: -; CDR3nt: TGTGCCAGCAGGTCCGGAGGGACTGAAGCTTTCTTT; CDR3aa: CASRSGGTEAFF
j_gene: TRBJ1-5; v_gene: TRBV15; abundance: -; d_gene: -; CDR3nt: TGTGCCACCAGCAGAGGTCATCCAGGAGCTTATAGCAATCAGCCCCAGCATTTT; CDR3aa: CATSRGHPGAYSNQPQHF
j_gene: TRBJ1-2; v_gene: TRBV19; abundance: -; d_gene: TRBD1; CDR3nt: TGTGCCAGTAGTATCGGACAGGGCTATGGCTACACCTTC; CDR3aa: CASSIGQGYGYTF
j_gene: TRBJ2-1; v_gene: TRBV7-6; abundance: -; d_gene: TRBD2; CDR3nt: TGTGCCAGCAGCCTTGCACCGACTAGCGGGGCTTCGCATGAGCAGTTCTTC; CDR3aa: CASSLAPTSGASHEQFF
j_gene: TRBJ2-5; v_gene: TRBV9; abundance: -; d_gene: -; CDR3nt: TGTGCCAGCAGCCCCCGTGGGGTAGAAAAAGAGACCCAGTACTTC; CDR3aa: CASSPRGVEKETQYF
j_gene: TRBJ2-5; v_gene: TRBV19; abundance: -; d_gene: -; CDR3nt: TGTGCCAGTAGGGGACAGGGTAGGACTAGCTCGGGGGAGACCCAGTACTTC; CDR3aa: CASRGQGRTSSGETQYF
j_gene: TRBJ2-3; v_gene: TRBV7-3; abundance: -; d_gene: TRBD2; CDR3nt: TGTGCCAGCAGCTTAAGGGGGGGTTTCTCCACAGATACGCAGTATTTT; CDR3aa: CASSLRGGFSTDTQYF
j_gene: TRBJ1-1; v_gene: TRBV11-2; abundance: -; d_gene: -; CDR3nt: TGTGCCAGCAATTTCCTGCGGGGCGACACTGAAGCTTTCTTT; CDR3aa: CASNFLRGDTEAFF
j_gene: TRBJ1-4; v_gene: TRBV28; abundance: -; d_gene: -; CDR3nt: TGTGCCAGCATCGCAAAAAGGGCAGGAGGTGAAAAACTGTTTTTT; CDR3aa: CASIAKRAGGEKLFF
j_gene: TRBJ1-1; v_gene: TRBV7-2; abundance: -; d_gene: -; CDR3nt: TGTGCCAGCAGCCCCTGGGGGGGCCTGAACACTGAAGCTTTCTTT; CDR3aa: CASSPWGGLNTEAFF
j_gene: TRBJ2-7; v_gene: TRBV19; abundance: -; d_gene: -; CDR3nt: TGTGCCAGTAGTATACTTCACGGAAGCTACGAGCAGTACTTC; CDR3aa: CASSILHGSYEQYF
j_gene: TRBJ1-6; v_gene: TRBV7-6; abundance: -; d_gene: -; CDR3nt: TGTGCCAGCAGCTCGACATACACCCATTCACCCCTCCACTTT; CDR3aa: CASSSTYTHSPLHF
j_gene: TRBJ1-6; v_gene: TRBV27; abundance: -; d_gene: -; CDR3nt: TGTGCCAGCAGTTTATCGCCCCCCCTTCCCCTCCACTTT; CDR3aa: CASSLSPPLPLHF
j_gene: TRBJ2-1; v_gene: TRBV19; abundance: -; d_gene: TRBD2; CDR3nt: TGTGCCAGTAGTATCGATAGCGGGGGGGCCGGGTACAATGAGCAGTTCTTC; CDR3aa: CASSIDSGGAGYNEQFF
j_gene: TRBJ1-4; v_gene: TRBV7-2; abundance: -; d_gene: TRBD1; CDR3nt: TGTGCCAGCAGCACAATGAGGACAGGGAGGAATGAAAAACTGTTTTTT; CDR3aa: CASSTMRTGRNEKLFF
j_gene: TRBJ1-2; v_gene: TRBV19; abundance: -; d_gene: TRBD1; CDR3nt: TGTGCCAGTAGTCCGGCCGACAGGGCGTATGGCTACACCTTC; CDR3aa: CASSPADRAYGYTF
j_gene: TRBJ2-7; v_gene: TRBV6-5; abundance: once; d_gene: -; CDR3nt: TGTGCCAGCACCCCAGGGTTGGCCTACGAGCAGTACTTC; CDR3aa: CASTPGLAYEQYF
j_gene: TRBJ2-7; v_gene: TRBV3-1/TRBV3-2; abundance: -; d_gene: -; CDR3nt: TGTGCCAGCAGCCGCAGGGGTTTGAACGAGCAGTACTTC; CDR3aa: CASSRRGLNEQYF
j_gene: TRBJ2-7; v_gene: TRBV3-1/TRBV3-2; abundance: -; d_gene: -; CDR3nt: TGTGCCAGCAGCCAAGAAGTTAGCAGCTATTACGAGCAGTACTTC; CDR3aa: CASSQEVSSYYEQYF
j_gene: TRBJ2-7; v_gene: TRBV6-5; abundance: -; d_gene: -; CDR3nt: TGTGCCAGCAGTTACTCGGGAGTGCACTACGAGCAGTACTTC; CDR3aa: CASSYSGVHYEQYF
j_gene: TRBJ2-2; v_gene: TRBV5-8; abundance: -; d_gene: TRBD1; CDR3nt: TGTGCCAGCCGGCAGGGGGATCGGCCCAACACCGGGGAGCTGTTTTTT; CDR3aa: CASRQGDRPNTGELFF
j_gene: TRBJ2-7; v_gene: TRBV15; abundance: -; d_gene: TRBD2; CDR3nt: TGTGCCACCAGCAGAGAACCCCTACCCCCGGGACTAGCGCACTACGAGCAGTACTTC; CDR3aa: CATSREPLPPGLAHYEQYF
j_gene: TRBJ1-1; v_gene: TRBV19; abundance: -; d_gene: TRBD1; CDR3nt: TGTGCCAGTACCTCCGCCGGGACAGGGGTTGAAGCTTTCTTT; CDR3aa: CASTSAGTGVEAFF
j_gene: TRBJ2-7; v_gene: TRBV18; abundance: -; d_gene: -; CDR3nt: TGTGCCAGCTCGGAAGGGACCTTTACCTACGAGCAGTACTTC; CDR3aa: CASSEGTFTYEQYF
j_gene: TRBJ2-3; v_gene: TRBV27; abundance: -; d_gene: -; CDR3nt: TGTGCCAGCGGCCGGACTCGCACAGATACGCAGTATTTT; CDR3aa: CASGRTRTDTQYF
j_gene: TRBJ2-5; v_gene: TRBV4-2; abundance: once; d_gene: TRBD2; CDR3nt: TGTGCCAGCAGCCAAGAAGAAGCGGCCGGGACTAGCGGGACGGGGACCCAGTACTTC; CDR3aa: CASSQEEAAGTSGTGTQYF
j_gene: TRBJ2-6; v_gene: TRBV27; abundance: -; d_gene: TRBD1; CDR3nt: TGTGCCAGCAGTTGGGACAGCCCCTCTGGGGCCAACGTCCTGACTTTC; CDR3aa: CASSWDSPSGANVLTF
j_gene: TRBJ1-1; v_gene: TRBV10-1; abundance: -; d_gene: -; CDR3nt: TGCGCCAGCAGTGAGTCGGGCACTGACACTGAAGCTTTCTTT; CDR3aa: CASSESGTDTEAFF
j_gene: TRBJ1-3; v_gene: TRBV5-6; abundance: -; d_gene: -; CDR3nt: TGTGCCAGCCAAAGGACAATCTCTGGAAACACCATATATTTT; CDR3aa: CASQRTISGNTIYF
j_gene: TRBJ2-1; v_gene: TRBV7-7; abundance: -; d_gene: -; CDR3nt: TGTGCCAGCAGCTTAGGAGAGGGCTCCTACAATGAGCAGTTCTTC; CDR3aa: CASSLGEGSYNEQFF
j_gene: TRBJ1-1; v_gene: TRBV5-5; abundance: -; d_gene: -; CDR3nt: TGTGCCAGCAGCTTGGAAGGAGGATTGAACACTGAAGCTTTCTTT; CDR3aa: CASSLEGGLNTEAFF
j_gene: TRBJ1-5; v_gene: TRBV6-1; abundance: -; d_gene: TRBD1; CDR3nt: TGTGCCAGCAGTGCCACAGGGGGGTGGGGAAATCAGCCCCAGCATTTT; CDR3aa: CASSATGGWGNQPQHF
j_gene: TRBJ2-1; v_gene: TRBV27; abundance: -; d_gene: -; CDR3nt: TGTGCCACCCGAGGGAGCGTGGATGTCAATGAGCAGTTCTTC; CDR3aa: CATRGSVDVNEQFF